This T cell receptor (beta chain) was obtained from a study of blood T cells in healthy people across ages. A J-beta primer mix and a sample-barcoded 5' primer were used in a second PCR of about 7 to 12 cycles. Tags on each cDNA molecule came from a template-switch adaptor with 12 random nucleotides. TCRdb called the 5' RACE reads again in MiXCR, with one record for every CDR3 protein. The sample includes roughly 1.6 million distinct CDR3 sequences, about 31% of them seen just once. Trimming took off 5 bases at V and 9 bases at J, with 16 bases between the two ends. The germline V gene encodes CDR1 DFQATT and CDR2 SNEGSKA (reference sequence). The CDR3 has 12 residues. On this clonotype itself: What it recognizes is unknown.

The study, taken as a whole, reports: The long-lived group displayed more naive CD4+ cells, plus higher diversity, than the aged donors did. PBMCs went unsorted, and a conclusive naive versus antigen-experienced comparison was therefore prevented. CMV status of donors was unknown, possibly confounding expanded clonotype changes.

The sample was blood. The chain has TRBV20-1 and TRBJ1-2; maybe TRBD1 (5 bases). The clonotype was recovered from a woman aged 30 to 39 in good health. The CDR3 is CSAPGNLGRYTF. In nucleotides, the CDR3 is TGCAGTGCTCCCGGGAATCTGGGGCGCTACACCTTC.